This TCR beta chain came from a study of PD-L1 blockade in urothelial cancer. Study-wide context: Blood analysis was done at 3 weeks (second dose) and 6 weeks after treatment began. Reported median T cell count for blood samples was around 150,000.

Regarding time point: peripheral blood 6 weeks after treatment start. The protocol was immunoSEQ multiplex PCR, while the TCRdb copy is restricted to in-frame clones and leaves out a portion. The sample holds about 120,000 clones, around 88% seen once. The CDR3 has 15 amino acids. Germline CDR1 LNHDA, CDR2 SQIVND (reference sequence). The V segment lost 5 bases and the J segment 5 bases; nucleotides outside the gene matches: 8. This chain joins TRBV19 and TRBJ1-4, with 7 nucleotides matching TRBD1. The receptor's source is a man aged 50-60 years with urothelial cancer. The source material was PBMCs, sampled around atezolizumab (anti-PD-L1) treatment. The CDR3 DNA reads as TGTGCCAGTAGTCAGCCGGGACAGCTAAATGAAAAACTGTTTTTT. Amino acid sequence: CASSQPGQLNEKLFF.